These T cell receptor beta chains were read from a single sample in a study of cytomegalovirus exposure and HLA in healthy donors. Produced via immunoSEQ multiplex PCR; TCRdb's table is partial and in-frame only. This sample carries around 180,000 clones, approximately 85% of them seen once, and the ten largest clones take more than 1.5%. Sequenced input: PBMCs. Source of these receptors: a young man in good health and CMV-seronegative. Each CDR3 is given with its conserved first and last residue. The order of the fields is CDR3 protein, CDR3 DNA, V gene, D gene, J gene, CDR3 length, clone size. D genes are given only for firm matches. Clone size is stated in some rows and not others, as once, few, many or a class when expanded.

CDR3 protein: CATSRGLAGSSSYNEQFF
CDR3 DNA: TGTGCCACCAGCAGGGGACTAGCGGGTTCGAGCTCCTACAATGAGCAGTTCTTC
V gene: TRBV15
D gene: TRBD2
J gene: TRBJ2-1
CDR3 length: 18
clone size: -

CDR3 protein: CASSLNLGADTEAFF
CDR3 DNA: TGTGCCAGCAGTCTCAACTTGGGGGCTGACACTGAAGCTTTCTTT
V gene: TRBV27
D gene: -
J gene: TRBJ1-1
CDR3 length: 15
clone size: -

CDR3 protein: CSAKPGTGGYEQYF
CDR3 DNA: TGCAGCGCCAAACCCGGGACAGGGGGCTACGAGCAGTACTTC
V gene: TRBV29-1
D gene: TRBD1
J gene: TRBJ2-7
CDR3 length: 14
clone size: -

CDR3 protein: CASSVGGTSGETQYF
CDR3 DNA: TGTGCCAGCAGCGTAGGAGGGACTAGCGGAGAGACCCAGTACTTC
V gene: TRBV9
D gene: TRBD2
J gene: TRBJ2-5
CDR3 length: 15
clone size: -

CDR3 protein: CASSSRTSAQFF
CDR3 DNA: TGTGCCAGCAGCTCGAGGACTAGCGCGCAGTTCTTC
V gene: TRBV7-3
D gene: TRBD2
J gene: TRBJ2-1
CDR3 length: 12
clone size: once

CDR3 protein: CASSQESGGEQYF
CDR3 DNA: TGCGCCAGCAGCCAAGAAAGCGGGGGCGAGCAGTACTTC
V gene: TRBV4-3
D gene: TRBD2
J gene: TRBJ2-7
CDR3 length: 13
clone size: -

CDR3 protein: CASSLGATVNTEAFF
CDR3 DNA: TGCGCCAGCAGCTTGGGGGCGACAGTCAACACTGAAGCTTTCTTT
V gene: TRBV5-1
D gene: -
J gene: TRBJ1-1
CDR3 length: 15
clone size: few

CDR3 protein: CASSDHGLASSYEQYF
CDR3 DNA: TGTGCCAGCAGTGACCACGGACTAGCGAGCTCCTACGAGCAGTACTTC
V gene: TRBV25-1
D gene: TRBD2
J gene: TRBJ2-7
CDR3 length: 16
clone size: once

CDR3 protein: CAISYNSGSNDEQYF
CDR3 DNA: TGTGCCATCAGTTACAATTCCGGGTCAAACGACGAGCAGTACTTC
V gene: TRBV10-3
D gene: -
J gene: TRBJ2-7
CDR3 length: 15
clone size: -

CDR3 protein: CASRRTGGLETGELFF
CDR3 DNA: TGTGCCAGCAGGAGGACAGGGGGCTTGGAAACCGGGGAGCTGTTTTTT
V gene: TRBV6-6
D gene: TRBD1
J gene: TRBJ2-2
CDR3 length: 16
clone size: -

CDR3 protein: CASFPTGPLISGANVLTF
CDR3 DNA: TGTGCCAGCTTTCCGACAGGCCCTTTAATTTCTGGGGCCAACGTCCTGACTTTC
V gene: TRBV7-2
D gene: -
J gene: TRBJ2-6
CDR3 length: 18
clone size: -

CDR3 protein: CASVLDRNSYEQYF
CDR3 DNA: TGTGCCAGCGTACTGGACAGAAACTCCTACGAGCAGTACTTC
V gene: TRBV6-4
D gene: -
J gene: TRBJ2-7
CDR3 length: 14
clone size: -

CDR3 protein: CASSLGVGGATDTQYF
CDR3 DNA: TGTGCCAGCAGCTTAGGAGTCGGCGGAGCCACAGATACGCAGTATTTT
V gene: TRBV7-6
D gene: -
J gene: TRBJ2-3
CDR3 length: 16
clone size: -

CDR3 protein: CASSRGTSGRVDEQFF
CDR3 DNA: TGTGCCAGCAGCCGGGGGACTAGCGGGAGGGTCGATGAGCAGTTCTTC
V gene: TRBV11-3
D gene: TRBD2
J gene: TRBJ2-1
CDR3 length: 16
clone size: once

CDR3 protein: CASSRGQGYTGELFF
CDR3 DNA: TGCGCCAGCAGCCGTGGACAGGGATATACCGGGGAGCTGTTTTTT
V gene: TRBV4-1
D gene: TRBD1
J gene: TRBJ2-2
CDR3 length: 15
clone size: -

CDR3 protein: CASSVGRDRGRETQYF
CDR3 DNA: TGTGCCAGCAGTGTAGGCCGGGACAGGGGAAGAGAGACCCAGTACTTC
V gene: TRBV27
D gene: TRBD1
J gene: TRBJ2-5
CDR3 length: 16
clone size: -

CDR3 protein: CASSELTSGDYEQYF
CDR3 DNA: TGTGCCAGCAGTGAGTTGACTAGCGGGGACTACGAGCAGTACTTC
V gene: TRBV2
D gene: TRBD2
J gene: TRBJ2-7
CDR3 length: 15
clone size: once

CDR3 protein: CATLLRRNTGELFF
CDR3 DNA: TGTGCCACCCTACTAAGGCGGAACACCGGGGAGCTGTTTTTT
V gene: TRBV7-2
D gene: -
J gene: TRBJ2-2
CDR3 length: 14
clone size: -

CDR3 protein: CASSLTPLEQYF
CDR3 DNA: TGTGCCAGCAGCCTCACACCCCTGGAGCAGTACTTC
V gene: TRBV2
D gene: -
J gene: TRBJ2-7
CDR3 length: 12
clone size: few

CDR3 protein: CASSYRSGTGGETQYF
CDR3 DNA: TGTGCCAGCAGTTACAGGTCCGGGACAGGGGGGGAGACCCAGTACTTC
V gene: TRBV6-5
D gene: TRBD1
J gene: TRBJ2-5
CDR3 length: 16
clone size: -

CDR3 protein: CAISESVFRDTEAFF
CDR3 DNA: TGTGCCATCAGTGAGTCGGTGTTTCGGGACACTGAAGCTTTCTTT
V gene: TRBV10-3
D gene: -
J gene: TRBJ1-1
CDR3 length: 15
clone size: -

CDR3 protein: CASSDRDTTYGYTF
CDR3 DNA: TGTGCCAGCAGCGACCGGGACACAACCTATGGCTACACCTTC
V gene: TRBV11-2
D gene: -
J gene: TRBJ1-2
CDR3 length: 14
clone size: -

CDR3 protein: CASSTDTAGKLFF
CDR3 DNA: TGTGCCAGCTCAACGGACACGGCCGGAAAACTGTTTTTT
V gene: TRBV18
D gene: -
J gene: TRBJ1-4
CDR3 length: 13
clone size: -

CDR3 protein: CASSGGLPGNSYTF
CDR3 DNA: TGTGCCAGCAGTGGAGGACTCCCCGGCAATAGCTACACCTTC
V gene: TRBV27
D gene: -
J gene: TRBJ1-2
CDR3 length: 14
clone size: -

CDR3 protein: CASSLVEDRPYSNQPQHF
CDR3 DNA: TGTGCCAGCAGCTTAGTAGAAGACAGACCCTATAGCAATCAGCCCCAGCATTTT
V gene: TRBV7-8
D gene: -
J gene: TRBJ1-5
CDR3 length: 18
clone size: -

CDR3 protein: CASSLGVGRGTGDIQYF
CDR3 DNA: TGTGCCAGCAGCTTGGGGGTCGGCAGGGGAACCGGGGACATTCAGTACTTC
V gene: TRBV5-4
D gene: -
J gene: TRBJ2-4
CDR3 length: 17
clone size: -

CDR3 protein: CASSLGDRSLRDTIYF
CDR3 DNA: TGCGCCAGCAGCTTGGGGGACAGGAGTCTCAGGGACACCATATATTTT
V gene: TRBV5-1
D gene: TRBD1
J gene: TRBJ1-3
CDR3 length: 16
clone size: -

CDR3 protein: CATSRPRTGGGYTF
CDR3 DNA: TGTGCCACCAGCAGACCCCGGACAGGGGGTGGCTACACCTTC
V gene: TRBV15
D gene: TRBD1
J gene: TRBJ1-2
CDR3 length: 14
clone size: -

CDR3 protein: CASSVPQNTGELFF
CDR3 DNA: TGTGCCAGCAGCGTTCCCCAGAACACCGGGGAGCTGTTTTTT
V gene: TRBV9
D gene: -
J gene: TRBJ2-2
CDR3 length: 14
clone size: once

CDR3 protein: CASSSWDRRRVTGTEAFF
CDR3 DNA: TGTGCCAGCAGCTCGTGGGACAGGCGAAGGGTGACAGGCACTGAAGCTTTCTTT
V gene: TRBV11-2
D gene: TRBD1
J gene: TRBJ1-1
CDR3 length: 18
clone size: -

CDR3 protein: CASSLDLGAIGANVLTF
CDR3 DNA: TGTGCCAGCAGCTTAGATCTGGGAGCGATTGGGGCCAACGTCCTGACTTTC
V gene: TRBV7-9
D gene: -
J gene: TRBJ2-6
CDR3 length: 17
clone size: -

CDR3 protein: CASSQDWAGSYEQYF
CDR3 DNA: TGCGCCAGCAGCCAAGATTGGGCCGGTTCCTACGAGCAGTACTTC
V gene: TRBV4-3
D gene: -
J gene: TRBJ2-7
CDR3 length: 15
clone size: once

CDR3 protein: CASSETEGNEQFF
CDR3 DNA: TGTGCCAGCAGCGAAACAGAGGGTAATGAGCAGTTCTTC
V gene: TRBV9
D gene: -
J gene: TRBJ2-1
CDR3 length: 13
clone size: -

CDR3 protein: CASSVPAVAGVGEQYF
CDR3 DNA: TGTGCCAGCAGCGTGCCGGCGGTAGCGGGAGTTGGCGAGCAGTACTTC
V gene: TRBV9
D gene: TRBD2
J gene: TRBJ2-7
CDR3 length: 16
clone size: -

CDR3 protein: CAWSVSVRETQYF
CDR3 DNA: TGTGCCTGGAGTGTATCCGTTCGAGAGACCCAGTACTTC
V gene: TRBV30
D gene: -
J gene: TRBJ2-5
CDR3 length: 13
clone size: -

CDR3 protein: CASSPRASYNEQFF
CDR3 DNA: TGTGCCAGCAGCCCTCGCGCATCCTACAATGAGCAGTTCTTC
V gene: TRBV7-9
D gene: -
J gene: TRBJ2-1
CDR3 length: 14
clone size: -

CDR3 protein: CSVVITYEQYF
CDR3 DNA: TGCAGCGTTGTCATCACCTACGAGCAGTACTTC
V gene: TRBV29-1
D gene: -
J gene: TRBJ2-7
CDR3 length: 11
clone size: -

CDR3 protein: CASSLSPGLARDEQFF
CDR3 DNA: TGCGCCAGCAGCTTGTCCCCGGGACTAGCTCGCGATGAGCAGTTCTTC
V gene: TRBV5-1
D gene: TRBD2
J gene: TRBJ2-1
CDR3 length: 16
clone size: -

CDR3 protein: CASSPSGGSYEQYF
CDR3 DNA: TGTGCCAGCAGCCCATCGGGGGGTTCCTACGAGCAGTACTTC
V gene: TRBV5-4
D gene: TRBD2
J gene: TRBJ2-7
CDR3 length: 14
clone size: -

CDR3 protein: CASSPTGGDRPKHF
CDR3 DNA: TGTGCCAGCAGCCCCACCGGTGGGGACAGGCCCAAGCATTTT
V gene: TRBV9
D gene: TRBD1
J gene: TRBJ1-5
CDR3 length: 14
clone size: -

CDR3 protein: CASTRGSFGGNEQFF
CDR3 DNA: TGTGCCAGCACGCGGGGGAGTTTTGGGGGCAATGAGCAGTTCTTC
V gene: TRBV9
D gene: TRBD2
J gene: TRBJ2-1
CDR3 length: 15
clone size: -

CDR3 protein: CASSLASGDGETQYF
CDR3 DNA: TGCGCCAGCAGCTTGGCCAGCGGGGACGGGGAGACCCAGTACTTC
V gene: TRBV5-1
D gene: TRBD2
J gene: TRBJ2-5
CDR3 length: 15
clone size: -

CDR3 protein: CASRERTGYGYTF
CDR3 DNA: TGTGCCAGCAGAGAACGGACAGGGTATGGCTACACCTTC
V gene: TRBV9
D gene: TRBD1
J gene: TRBJ1-2
CDR3 length: 13
clone size: -

CDR3 protein: CASSLISVQETQYF
CDR3 DNA: TGTGCCAGCAGCTTGATCAGCGTCCAAGAGACCCAGTACTTC
V gene: TRBV5-4
D gene: -
J gene: TRBJ2-5
CDR3 length: 14
clone size: -

CDR3 protein: CASSYRNTEAFF
CDR3 DNA: TGTGCCAGCAGTTACCGGAACACTGAAGCTTTCTTT
V gene: TRBV6-5
D gene: -
J gene: TRBJ1-1
CDR3 length: 12
clone size: -

CDR3 protein: CASGVLSASGREQFF
CDR3 DNA: TGTGCCAGCGGAGTATTGTCGGCTAGCGGTCGCGAGCAGTTCTTC
V gene: TRBV7-9
D gene: TRBD2
J gene: TRBJ2-1
CDR3 length: 15
clone size: -

CDR3 protein: CASSRGQAGEKLFF
CDR3 DNA: TGTGCCAGCAGCCGAGGACAGGCTGGAGAAAAACTGTTTTTT
V gene: TRBV6-5
D gene: TRBD1
J gene: TRBJ1-4
CDR3 length: 14
clone size: -

CDR3 protein: CASSLGLAGVPDTQYF
CDR3 DNA: TGTGCCAGCAGCTTGGGGCTAGCGGGAGTTCCAGATACGCAGTATTTT
V gene: TRBV5-6
D gene: TRBD2
J gene: TRBJ2-3
CDR3 length: 16
clone size: -

CDR3 protein: CASSSRGMNEQYF
CDR3 DNA: TGTGCCAGCAGTTCCAGGGGGATGAACGAGCAGTACTTC
V gene: TRBV28
D gene: TRBD1
J gene: TRBJ2-7
CDR3 length: 13
clone size: -

CDR3 protein: CASSEQGSGELFF
CDR3 DNA: TGTGCCAGCAGTGAACAGGGTTCCGGGGAGCTGTTTTTT
V gene: TRBV2
D gene: -
J gene: TRBJ2-2
CDR3 length: 13
clone size: -

CDR3 protein: CASSQVYSQRSGNTIYF
CDR3 DNA: TGCGCCAGCAGCCAAGTGTACAGCCAACGCTCTGGAAACACCATATATTTT
V gene: TRBV4-3
D gene: -
J gene: TRBJ1-3
CDR3 length: 17
clone size: -

CDR3 protein: CASSATGGGVTDTQYF
CDR3 DNA: TGTGCCAGCAGCGCGACGGGAGGTGGGGTCACAGATACGCAGTATTTT
V gene: TRBV9
D gene: TRBD2
J gene: TRBJ2-3
CDR3 length: 16
clone size: -

CDR3 protein: CASSFQLGGQETQYF
CDR3 DNA: TGTGCCAGCAGCTTTCAACTAGGGGGACAAGAGACCCAGTACTTC
V gene: TRBV7-2
D gene: -
J gene: TRBJ2-5
CDR3 length: 15
clone size: few

CDR3 protein: CASSPDDREAEAFF
CDR3 DNA: TGTGCCAGCAGCCCCGACGACAGGGAGGCTGAAGCTTTCTTT
V gene: TRBV5-4
D gene: TRBD1
J gene: TRBJ1-1
CDR3 length: 14
clone size: -

CDR3 protein: CASSLGLAGAGDTQYF
CDR3 DNA: TGTGCTAGCAGCTTAGGGCTAGCGGGAGCGGGAGATACGCAGTATTTT
V gene: TRBV7-7
D gene: TRBD2
J gene: TRBJ2-3
CDR3 length: 16
clone size: -

CDR3 protein: CASSQVLVEKLFF
CDR3 DNA: TGCGCCAGCAGCCAAGTTCTTGTAGAAAAACTGTTTTTT
V gene: TRBV4-1
D gene: -
J gene: TRBJ1-4
CDR3 length: 13
clone size: -

CDR3 protein: CASSEAGTRAGYEQYF
CDR3 DNA: TGTGCCAGCAGTGAAGCGGGTACTAGGGCAGGTTACGAGCAGTACTTC
V gene: TRBV6-1
D gene: -
J gene: TRBJ2-7
CDR3 length: 16
clone size: -